One and the same sample provided the 2 T cell receptor beta chains below, sequenced in a study of blood T cell repertoires in COVID-19 (dated by TCRdb to the early 2020s). Library preparation was by the immunoSEQ multiplex PCR assay. TCRdb holds this immuneACCESS table with in-frame rearrangements only. Some clones are missing; in checked studies, unresolved V genes explain under half, and the rest has no known cause. This sample comprises 200,000 or so clones, around 84% of them detected only once. The ten largest clonotypes hold about 15% of the sample. Source material: peripheral blood. These receptors originate from a man under 40 with active or convalescent COVID-19.

The chain uses TRBV6-1 and TRBJ2-4; 11 bases are shared with TRBD2. Trimming at V came to 2 bases and at J to 6 bases, leaving 6 bases not matched to a gene. From germline, CDR1 is MNHNS and CDR2 SASEGT. CDR3 length: 16 residues. Here the CDR3 DNA reads TGTGCCAGCAGTGAATTAGCGGGGGGGCTAAGAAACATTCAGTACTTC. This gives the protein CASSELAGGLRNIQYF.

The J gene is TRBJ1-2, the V gene TRBV6-2 or TRBV6-3; D perhaps matches TRBD1 (6 bases). The V end lost 6 bases, the J end lost 1 base, and 9 bases lay between the germline ends. Germline V lookup: CDR1 MNHEY, CDR2 SVGEGT. The CDR3 spans 13 residues. As DNA, the CDR3 is TGTGCCAGCAGCCAGGACAGTAACTATGGCTACACCTTC. Protein: CASSQDSNYGYTF.